This TCR beta chain was profiled in a study of blood T cells in healthy people across ages. The V segment lost 8 bases and the J segment 8 bases; nucleotides outside the gene matches: 12. The CDR3 runs 15 residues. A second PCR of about 7 to 12 cycles used a sample-barcoded 5' primer and a J-beta primer mix. TCRdb redid the calling of the 5' RACE reads with MiXCR, one entry per CDR3 protein. The sample lists 910,000 or so distinct CDR3 sequences; roughly half were seen once. This chain connects TRBV12-3 or TRBV12-4 to TRBJ1-5, with 10 positions matching TRBD1. What was sequenced was blood. This TCR derives from a woman aged 60 to 75 in good health. CDR3 loop: CASRLTGGAREPQHF. The CDR3 DNA reads TGTGCCAGCCGCTTGACAGGGGGCGCGAGGGAGCCCCAGCATTTT.